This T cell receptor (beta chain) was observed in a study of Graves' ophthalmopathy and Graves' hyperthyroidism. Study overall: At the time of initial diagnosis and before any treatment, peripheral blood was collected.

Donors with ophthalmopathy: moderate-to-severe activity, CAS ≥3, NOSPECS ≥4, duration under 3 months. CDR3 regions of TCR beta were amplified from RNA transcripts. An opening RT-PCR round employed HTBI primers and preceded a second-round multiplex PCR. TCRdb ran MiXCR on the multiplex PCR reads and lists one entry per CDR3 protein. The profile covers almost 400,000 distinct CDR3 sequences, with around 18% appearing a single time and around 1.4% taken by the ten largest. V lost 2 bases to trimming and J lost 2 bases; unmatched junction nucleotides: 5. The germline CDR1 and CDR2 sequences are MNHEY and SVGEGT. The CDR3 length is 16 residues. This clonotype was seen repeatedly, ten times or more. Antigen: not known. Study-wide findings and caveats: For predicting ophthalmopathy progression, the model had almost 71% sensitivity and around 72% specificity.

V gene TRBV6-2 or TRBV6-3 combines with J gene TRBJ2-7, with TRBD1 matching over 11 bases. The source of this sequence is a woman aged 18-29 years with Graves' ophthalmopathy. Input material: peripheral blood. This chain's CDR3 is CASSYNPGQGAYEQYF. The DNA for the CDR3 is TGTGCCAGCAGTTACAACCCGGGACAGGGGGCCTACGAGCAGTACTTC.